This TCR beta chain was captured in a study of identical twins. Broader study findings: Cord blood beta clonotypes that were abundant carried fewer insertions, and memory repertoires showed no such trend. The study drew conclusions from cross-sectional statistical analysis, not from following the same donors. Researchers reported excess low generation probability among twin-shared out-of-frame alpha sequences.

TCRdb itself ran the 5' RACE reads through MiXCR, one entry per CDR3 protein. The sample has some 1,700,000 distinct CDR3 sequences, about 31% seen once. V shed 0 bases and J shed 1 base, with 12 bases lying between them. This CDR3 comprises 15 residues. Germline CDR1 reads DFQATT; CDR2 reads SNEGSKA (reference sequence). Only one count was recorded for this clonotype. No antigen is known for it. All donors comprised healthy Caucasians. This sequence joins TRBV20-1 and TRBJ1-1; no definite D call. The sequenced sample consisted of cord blood. The clonotype comes from a newborn girl in good health. CDR3 protein: CSARDLERANTEAFF. CDR3 bases: TGCAGTGCTAGAGATTTGGAGAGGGCGAACACTGAAGCTTTCTTT.